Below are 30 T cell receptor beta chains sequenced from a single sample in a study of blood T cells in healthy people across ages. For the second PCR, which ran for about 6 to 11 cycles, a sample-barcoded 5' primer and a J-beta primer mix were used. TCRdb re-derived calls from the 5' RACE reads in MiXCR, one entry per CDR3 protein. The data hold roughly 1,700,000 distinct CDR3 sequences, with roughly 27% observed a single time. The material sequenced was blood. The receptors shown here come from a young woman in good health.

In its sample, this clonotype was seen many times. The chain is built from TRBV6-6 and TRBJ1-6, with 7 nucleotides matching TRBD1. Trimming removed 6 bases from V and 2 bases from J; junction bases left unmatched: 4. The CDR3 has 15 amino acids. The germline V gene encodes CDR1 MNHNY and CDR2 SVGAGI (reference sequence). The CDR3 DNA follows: TGTGCCAGCAGCTACGACAGGGCCTATAATTCACCCCTCCACTTT. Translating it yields CASSYDRAYNSPLHF.

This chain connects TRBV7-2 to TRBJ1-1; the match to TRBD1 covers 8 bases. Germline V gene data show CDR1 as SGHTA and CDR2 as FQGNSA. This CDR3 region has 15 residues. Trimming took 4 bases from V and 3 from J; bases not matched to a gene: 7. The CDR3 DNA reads TGTGCCAGCAGCTGGACAGGGCTTGGGTACACTGAAGCTTTCTTT. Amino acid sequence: CASSWTGLGYTEAFF.

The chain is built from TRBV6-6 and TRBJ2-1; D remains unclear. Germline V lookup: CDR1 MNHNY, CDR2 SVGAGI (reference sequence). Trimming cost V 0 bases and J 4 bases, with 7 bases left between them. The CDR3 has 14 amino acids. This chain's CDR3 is CASSYSTQYNEQFF. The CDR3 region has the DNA TGTGCCAGCAGTTACTCGACTCAGTACAATGAGCAGTTCTTC.

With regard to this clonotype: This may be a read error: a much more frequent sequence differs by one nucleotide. The CDR3 DNA sequence: TGCAGCGTTTGGACTGATTCCTACGAGCAGTGCTTC. This encodes CSVWTDSYEQCF. The chain joins TRBV29-1 to TRBJ2-7; D might be TRBD2 (5 bases). The CDR3 loop spans 12 amino acids. In germline, CDR1 is SQVTM, CDR2 ANQGSEA.

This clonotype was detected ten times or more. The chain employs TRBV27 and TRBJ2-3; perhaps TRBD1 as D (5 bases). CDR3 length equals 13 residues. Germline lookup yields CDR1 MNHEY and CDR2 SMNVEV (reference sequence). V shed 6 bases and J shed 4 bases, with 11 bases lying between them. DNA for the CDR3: TGTGCCAGCAGGCTGACAGACTCAGATACGCAGTATTTT. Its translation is CASRLTDSDTQYF.

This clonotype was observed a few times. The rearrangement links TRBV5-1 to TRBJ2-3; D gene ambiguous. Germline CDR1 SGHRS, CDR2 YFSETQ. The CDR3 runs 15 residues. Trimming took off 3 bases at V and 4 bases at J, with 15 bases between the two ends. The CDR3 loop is CASSSRPQGPDTQYF. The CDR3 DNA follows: TGCGCCAGCAGCTCCCGGCCCCAAGGACCAGATACGCAGTATTTT.

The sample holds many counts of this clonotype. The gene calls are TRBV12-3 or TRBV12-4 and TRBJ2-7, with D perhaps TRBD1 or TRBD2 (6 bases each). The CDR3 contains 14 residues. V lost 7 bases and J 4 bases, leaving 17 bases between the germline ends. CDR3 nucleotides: TGTGCCAGCATTTTTGGAGGGGGTTCGTACGAGCAGTACTTC. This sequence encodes CASIFGGGSYEQYF.

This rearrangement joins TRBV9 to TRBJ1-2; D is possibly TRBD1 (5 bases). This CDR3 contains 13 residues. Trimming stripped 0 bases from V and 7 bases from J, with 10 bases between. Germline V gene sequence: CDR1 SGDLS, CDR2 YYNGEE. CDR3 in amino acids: CASSVGQQLGYTF. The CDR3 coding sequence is TGTGCCAGCAGCGTAGGACAGCAGCTTGGCTACACCTTC.

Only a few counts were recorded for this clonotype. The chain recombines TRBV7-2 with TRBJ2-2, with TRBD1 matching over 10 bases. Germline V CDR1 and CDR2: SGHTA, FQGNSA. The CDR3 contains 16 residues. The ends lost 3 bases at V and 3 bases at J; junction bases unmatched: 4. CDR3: CASSFSGTGDTGELFF. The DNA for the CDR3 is TGTGCCAGCAGCTTCTCCGGGACAGGGGACACCGGGGAGCTGTTTTTT. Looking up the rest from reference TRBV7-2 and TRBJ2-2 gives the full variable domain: GAGVSQSPSNKVTEKGKDVELRCDPISGHTALYWYRQSLGQGLEFLIYFQGNSAPDKSGLPSDRFSAERTGGSVSTLTIQRTQQEDSAVYLCASSFSGTGDTGELFFGEGSRLTVL.

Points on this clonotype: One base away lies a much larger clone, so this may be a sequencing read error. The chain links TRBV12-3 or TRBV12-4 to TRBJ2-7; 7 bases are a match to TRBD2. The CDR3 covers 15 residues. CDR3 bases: TGTGCCTGCAGACCGAGGGCGGGGGTCGCCTACGAGCAGTACTTC. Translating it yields CACRPRAGVAYEQYF.

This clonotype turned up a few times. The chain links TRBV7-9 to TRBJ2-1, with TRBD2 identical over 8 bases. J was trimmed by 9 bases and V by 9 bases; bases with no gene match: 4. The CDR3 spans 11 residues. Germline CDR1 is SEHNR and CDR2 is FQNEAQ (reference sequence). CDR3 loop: CASSGGFEQFF. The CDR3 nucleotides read TGTGCCAGTTCGGGAGGGTTTGAGCAGTTCTTC.

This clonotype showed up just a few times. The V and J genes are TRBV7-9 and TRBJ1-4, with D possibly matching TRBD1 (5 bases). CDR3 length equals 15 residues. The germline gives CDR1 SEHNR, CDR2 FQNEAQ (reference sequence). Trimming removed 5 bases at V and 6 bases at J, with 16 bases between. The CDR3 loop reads CASSRWGSLDEKLFF. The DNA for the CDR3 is TGTGCCAGCAGCCGGTGGGGGTCTTTGGATGAAAAACTGTTTTTT.

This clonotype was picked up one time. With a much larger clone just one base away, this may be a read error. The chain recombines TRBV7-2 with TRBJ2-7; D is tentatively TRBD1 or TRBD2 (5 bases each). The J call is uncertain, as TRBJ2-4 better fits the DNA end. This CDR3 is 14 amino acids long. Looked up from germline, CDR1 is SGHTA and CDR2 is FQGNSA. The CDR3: CAGSPSGLENIQYF. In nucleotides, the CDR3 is TGTGCCGGCAGCCCCTCGGGGCTGGAAAACATTCAGTACTTC.

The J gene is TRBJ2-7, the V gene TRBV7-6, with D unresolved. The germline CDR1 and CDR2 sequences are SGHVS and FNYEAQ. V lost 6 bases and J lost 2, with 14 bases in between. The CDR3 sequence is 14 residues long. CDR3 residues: CASSRLEGPYEQYF. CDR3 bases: TGTGCCAGCAGTCGTCTAGAAGGGCCCTACGAGCAGTACTTC.

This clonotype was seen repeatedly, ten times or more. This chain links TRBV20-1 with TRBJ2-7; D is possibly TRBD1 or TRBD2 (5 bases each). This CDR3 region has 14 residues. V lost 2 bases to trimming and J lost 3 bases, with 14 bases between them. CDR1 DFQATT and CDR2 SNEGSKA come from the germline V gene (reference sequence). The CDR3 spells CSARTPGRSYEQYF. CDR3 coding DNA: TGCAGTGCTAGAACCCCGGGACGGAGCTACGAGCAGTACTTC.

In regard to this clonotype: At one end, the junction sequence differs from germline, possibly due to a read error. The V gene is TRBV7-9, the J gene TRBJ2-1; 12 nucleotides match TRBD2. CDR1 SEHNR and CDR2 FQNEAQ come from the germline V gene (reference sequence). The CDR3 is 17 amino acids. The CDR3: CASSFSRTSGKRRERFF. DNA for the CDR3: TGTGCCAGCAGCTTCTCCAGGACTAGCGGGAAGAGGCGGGAGCGGTTCTTC.

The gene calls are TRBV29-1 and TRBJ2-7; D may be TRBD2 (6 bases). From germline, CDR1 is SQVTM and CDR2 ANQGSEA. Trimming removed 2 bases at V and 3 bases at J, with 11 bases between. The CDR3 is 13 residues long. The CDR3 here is CSVEFGGGYEQYF. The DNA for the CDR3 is TGCAGCGTTGAATTCGGGGGTGGCTACGAGCAGTACTTC.

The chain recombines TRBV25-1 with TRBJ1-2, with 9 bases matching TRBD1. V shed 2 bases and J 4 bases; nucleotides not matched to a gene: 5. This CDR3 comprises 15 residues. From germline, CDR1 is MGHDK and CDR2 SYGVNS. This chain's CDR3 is CASSEPGQGFYGYTF. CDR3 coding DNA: TGTGCCAGCAGTGAACCGGGACAGGGCTTCTATGGCTACACCTTC.

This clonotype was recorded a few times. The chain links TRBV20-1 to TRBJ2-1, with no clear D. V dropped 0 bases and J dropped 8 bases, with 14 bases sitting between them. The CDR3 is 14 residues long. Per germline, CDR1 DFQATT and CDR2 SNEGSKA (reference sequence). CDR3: CSARDLFGTDEQFF. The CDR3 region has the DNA TGCAGTGCTAGAGATTTGTTTGGAACGGATGAGCAGTTCTTC.

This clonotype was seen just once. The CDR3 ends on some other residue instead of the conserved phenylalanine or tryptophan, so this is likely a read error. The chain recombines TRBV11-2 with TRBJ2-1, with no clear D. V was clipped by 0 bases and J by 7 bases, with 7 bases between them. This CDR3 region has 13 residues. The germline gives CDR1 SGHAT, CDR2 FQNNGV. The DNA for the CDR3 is TGTGCCAGCAGCTTAGATCTCCGTAATGAGCAGTTCTTA. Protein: CASSLDLRNEQFL.

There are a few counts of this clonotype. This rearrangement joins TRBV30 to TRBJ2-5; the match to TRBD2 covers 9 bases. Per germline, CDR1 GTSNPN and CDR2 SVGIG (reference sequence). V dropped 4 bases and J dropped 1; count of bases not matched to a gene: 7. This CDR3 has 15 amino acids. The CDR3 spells CAWTGSGGLQETQYF. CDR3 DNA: TGTGCCTGGACGGGTAGCGGGGGCCTCCAAGAGACCCAGTACTTC.

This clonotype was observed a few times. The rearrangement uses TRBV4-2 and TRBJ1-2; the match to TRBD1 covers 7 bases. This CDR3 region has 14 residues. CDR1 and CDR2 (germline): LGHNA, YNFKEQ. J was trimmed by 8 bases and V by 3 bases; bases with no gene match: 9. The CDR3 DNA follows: TGTGCCAGCAGCCAGGATGACAGGGACGGCGGCTACACCTTC. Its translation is CASSQDDRDGGYTF.

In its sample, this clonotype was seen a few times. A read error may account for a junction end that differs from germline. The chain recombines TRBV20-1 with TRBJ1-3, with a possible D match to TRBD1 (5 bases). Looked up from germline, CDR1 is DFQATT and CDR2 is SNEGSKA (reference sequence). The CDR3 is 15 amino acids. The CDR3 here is CSTSMGVGDGNTIYF. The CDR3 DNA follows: TGCAGTACTAGTATGGGGGTGGGTGATGGAAACACCATATATTTT.

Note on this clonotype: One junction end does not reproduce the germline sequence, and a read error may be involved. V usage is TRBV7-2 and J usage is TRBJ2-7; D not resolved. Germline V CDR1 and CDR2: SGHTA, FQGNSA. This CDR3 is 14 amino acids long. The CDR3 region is CAGSPREGNYEQYF. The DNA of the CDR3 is TGTGCCGGCAGCCCCCGAGAAGGGAACTACGAGCAGTACTTC. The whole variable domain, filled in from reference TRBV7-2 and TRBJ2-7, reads GAGVSQSPSNKVTEKGKDVELRCDPISGHTALYWYRQSLGQGLEFLIYFQGNSAPDKSGLPSDRFSAERTGGSVSTLTIQRTQQEDSAVYLCAGSPREGNYEQYFGPGTRLTVT.

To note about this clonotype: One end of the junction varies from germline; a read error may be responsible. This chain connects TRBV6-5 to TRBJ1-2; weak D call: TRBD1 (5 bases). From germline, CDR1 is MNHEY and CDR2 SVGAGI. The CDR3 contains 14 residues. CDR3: CASSWQQGGYDYTF. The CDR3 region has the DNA TGTGCCAGCAGTTGGCAGCAGGGAGGTTATGACTACACCTTC.

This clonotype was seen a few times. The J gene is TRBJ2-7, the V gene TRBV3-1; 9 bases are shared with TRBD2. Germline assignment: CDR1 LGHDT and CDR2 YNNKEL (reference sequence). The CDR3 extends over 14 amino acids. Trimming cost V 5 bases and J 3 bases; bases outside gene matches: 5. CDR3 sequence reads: CASSAIAGVYEQYF. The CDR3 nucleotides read TGTGCCAGCAGCGCCATAGCGGGGGTCTACGAGCAGTACTTC.

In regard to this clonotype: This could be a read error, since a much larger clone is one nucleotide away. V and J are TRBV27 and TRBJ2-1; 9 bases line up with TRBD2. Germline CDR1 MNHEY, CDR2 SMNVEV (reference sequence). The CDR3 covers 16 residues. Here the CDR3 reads CTSRGKRGESYNEQFF. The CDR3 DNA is TGTACCAGCAGGGGTAAGCGGGGGGAATCCTACAATGAGCAGTTCTTC.

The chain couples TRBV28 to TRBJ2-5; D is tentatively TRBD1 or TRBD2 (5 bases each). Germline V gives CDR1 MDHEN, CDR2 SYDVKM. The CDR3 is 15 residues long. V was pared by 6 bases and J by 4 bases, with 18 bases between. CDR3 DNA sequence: TGTGCCAGCAGCTCGCCCGGGGACCCGGGAGAGACCCAGTACTTC. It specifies CASSSPGDPGETQYF.

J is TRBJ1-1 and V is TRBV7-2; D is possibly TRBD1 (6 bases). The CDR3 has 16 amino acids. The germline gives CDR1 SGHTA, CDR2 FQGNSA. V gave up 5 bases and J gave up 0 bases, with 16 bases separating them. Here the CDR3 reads CASSLGSGQLNTEAFF. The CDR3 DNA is TGTGCCAGCAGCCTCGGCTCAGGACAGCTGAACACTGAAGCTTTCTTT. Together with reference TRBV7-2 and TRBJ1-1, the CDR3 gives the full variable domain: GAGVSQSPSNKVTEKGKDVELRCDPISGHTALYWYRQSLGQGLEFLIYFQGNSAPDKSGLPSDRFSAERTGGSVSTLTIQRTQQEDSAVYLCASSLGSGQLNTEAFFGQGTRLTVV.

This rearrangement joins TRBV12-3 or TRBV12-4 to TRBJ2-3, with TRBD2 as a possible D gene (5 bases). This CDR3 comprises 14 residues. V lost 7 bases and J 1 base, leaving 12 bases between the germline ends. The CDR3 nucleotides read TGTGCCAGCACCCCGGACTCACGCACAGATACGCAGTATTTT. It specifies CASTPDSRTDTQYF.